This T cell receptor (beta chain) was recorded in a study of monozygotic twins with inflammatory bowel disease. Study-level findings and limits: Repertoire similarity matched across concordant and discordant twins, perhaps owing to limited power. TCRbeta diversity (inverse Simpson) was lower in IBD patients than in healthy co-twins.

Using the 5' RACE reads, TCRdb records one entry per CDR3 protein without DNA. This sample's table has more than 350,000 distinct CDR3 sequences. This CDR3 spans 12 amino acids. Germline values: CDR1 LGHNA, CDR2 YNFKEQ. Regarding this clonotype: What it binds is not known.

The TCR comes from a human donor with ulcerative colitis or Crohn's disease, or a healthy co-twin of an affected twin (not recorded which). This chain joins TRBV4-2 and TRBJ2-7; lacking DNA, the TRBD2 call made by TCRdb goes unchecked. Material: blood. CDR3 sequence reads: CASSLPADEQYF.